This T cell receptor beta chain is drawn from a study of blood T cell repertoires in COVID-19. Across the study: The study drew acute and convalescent COVID-19 samples from the United States, Italy and Spain. Sample material is recorded as cDNA or gDNA derived from T cells, B-cell-depleted T cells, or PBMCs.

The CDR3 has 14 residues. Germline CDR1 and CDR2: SGHDT and YYEEEE. V lost 1 base and J 3 bases, leaving 8 bases between the germline ends. Authors' processing steps: Estimation of nucleated cell counts relied on the amplification of reference gene primers. This table comes from immunoSEQ multiplex PCR, and its TCRdb copy is limited to in-frame clones, with some not included. The D gene and trimming were derived from the DNA, and the V and J assignments and clone size from that table. The sample includes around 70,000 clones, approximately 80% of them seen just once. This clonotype was sampled from a man aged 80 or over with acute or convalescent COVID-19. The chain is built from TRBV5-6 and TRBJ1-5; D remains unclear. The sample comprised peripheral blood. DNA for the CDR3: TGTGCCAGCAGCTTGACCGGGGACAATCAGCCCCAGCATTTT. Translation: CASSLTGDNQPQHF. The full variable domain, with the rest looked up from reference TRBV5-6 and TRBJ1-5, is DAGVTQSPTHLIKTRGQQVTLRCSPKSGHDTVSWYQQALGQGPQFIFQYYEEEERQRGNFPDRFSGHQFPNYSSELNVNALLLGDSALYLCASSLTGDNQPQHFGDGTRLSIL.